Below are 9 T cell receptor beta chains sequenced from a single sample in a study of shared T cell receptors in the human thymus. Produced via immunoSEQ multiplex PCR; TCRdb's table is partial and in-frame only. This table holds hundreds of thousands of clones, approximately 87% found once. The sample also formed part of further work on human thymus T cells.

The sequencing sample was made of thymocytes. These receptors originate from a boy less than two years old with a congenital heart defect.

V and J are TRBV29-1 and TRBJ2-3; TRBD2 agrees at 8 bases. In germline, CDR1 is SQVTM, CDR2 ANQGSEA. This CDR3 contains 17 residues. V dropped 2 bases and J dropped 0; count of bases not matched to a gene: 10. The CDR3 DNA reads TGCAGCGTTGAACTTGCGGGAGGTGGTGTTAGCACAGATACGCAGTATTTT. This translates into CSVELAGGGVSTDTQYF.

CDR3 sequence: CASSQRQGLQPQHF. CDR3 coding DNA: TGCGCCAGCAGCCAGCGACAGGGTCTTCAGCCCCAGCATTTT. The chain has TRBV4-3 and TRBJ1-5, with 7 bases matching TRBD1. Germline V gene lookup returns CDR1 LGHNA and CDR2 YSLEER. Germline trimming cut 3 bases from V and 6 bases from J; bases unmatched to any gene: 5. This CDR3 is built from 14 residues.

This chain joins TRBV4-1 and TRBJ2-5; D possibly corresponds to TRBD2 (5 bases). The V end lost 4 bases, the J end lost 5 bases, and 11 bases lay between the germline ends. CDR1 MGHRA and CDR2 YSYEKL come from the germline V gene. This CDR3 has 13 residues. CDR3 sequence: CASSPPGTETQYF. CDR3 in DNA: TGCGCCAGCAGCCCCCCGGGAACGGAGACCCAGTACTTC.

This chain connects TRBV7-2 to TRBJ2-2, with D possibly TRBD1 on 6 matching bases. The CDR3 has 16 residues. The V end was cut by 5 bases, the J end by 7 bases, with 20 bases between. Germline CDR1 is SGHTA and CDR2 is FQGNSA. The CDR3 bases are TGTGCCAGCAGCCAAGGGGGTAGAGGACGTGGCGGGGAGCTGTTTTTT. It yields the protein CASSQGGRGRGGELFF.

The chain is built from TRBV4-3 and TRBJ2-7; 7 bases map to TRBD2. Looked up from germline, CDR1 is LGHNA and CDR2 is YSLEER. V dropped 0 bases and J dropped 2; count of bases not matched to a gene: 7. The CDR3 contains 16 residues. The DNA of the CDR3 is TGCGCCAGCAGCCAAGATATTAAGCGGGGAACCTACGAGCAGTACTTC. Translated: CASSQDIKRGTYEQYF.

The chain joins TRBV19 to TRBJ1-3; 7 positions match TRBD1. Germline V gives CDR1 LNHDA, CDR2 SQIVND (reference sequence). The CDR3 is 17 residues long. Trimming removed 5 bases from V and 0 bases from J; junction bases left unmatched: 10. Written as DNA, the CDR3 is TGTGCCAGTAGTTTCCCCAGACAGGGTCTCTCTGGAAACACCATATATTTT. As protein: CASSFPRQGLSGNTIYF.

The chain recombines TRBV7-9 with TRBJ1-5, with D maybe TRBD1 (6 bases). The CDR3 extends over 15 amino acids. Trimming stripped 5 bases from V and 8 bases from J, with 19 bases between. Germline lookup yields CDR1 SEHNR and CDR2 FQNEAQ (reference sequence). DNA for the CDR3: TGTGCCAGCAGCACCTCGGACAGCCCCGATAAGCCCCAGCATTTT. Protein sequence: CASSTSDSPDKPQHF.

The gene calls are TRBV5-6 and TRBJ2-7; 9 bases line up with TRBD2. Germline V gene lookup returns CDR1 SGHDT and CDR2 YYEEEE. The CDR3 is made up of 16 amino acids. With V trimmed by 0 bases and J by 4 bases, 8 bases remained unmatched. Written as DNA, the CDR3 is TGTGCCAGCAGCTTGGGTGGCGGGAGGGCCATTTACGAGCAGTACTTC. Protein product: CASSLGGGRAIYEQYF. Using reference TRBV5-6 and TRBJ2-7 for the parts outside the CDR3, the full variable domain is DAGVTQSPTHLIKTRGQQVTLRCSPKSGHDTVSWYQQALGQGPQFIFQYYEEEERQRGNFPDRFSGHQFPNYSSELNVNALLLGDSALYLCASSLGGGRAIYEQYFGPGTRLTVT.

The chain has TRBV5-6 and TRBJ2-7; 10 nucleotides align to TRBD1. The germline V gene encodes CDR1 SGHDT and CDR2 YYEEEE. V lost 4 bases, J lost 2 bases, and 9 bases stayed unmatched. The CDR3 length is 16 residues. The CDR3 loop is CASSERRQGATYEQYF. CDR3 nucleotides: TGTGCCAGCAGCGAACGCCGACAGGGGGCAACCTACGAGCAGTACTTC.